This entry lists 21 T cell receptor beta chains sequenced from one sample in a study of blood T cells in healthy people across ages. Together with a sample-barcoded 5' primer, a J-beta primer mix was included in a second PCR lasting about 7 to 11 cycles. TCRdb fed the 5' RACE reads into MiXCR, producing one record per CDR3 protein. The repertoire has just over 800,000 distinct CDR3 sequences, 60% to 80% of them found once; the top ten carry around 30%. Sequencing was performed on blood. These receptors were collected from a man aged 30 to 39 in good health.

Here the CDR3 DNA reads TGCAGCGTTGTGCAGGGGGCCAACCGCGTCGGGGAGCTGTTTTTT. Translation: CSVVQGANRVGELFF. This chain links TRBV29-1 with TRBJ2-2, with TRBD1 identical over 8 bases. Germline loops: CDR1 SQVTM, CDR2 ANQGSEA. The trim removed 4 bases at V and 7 bases at J, leaving 11 bases unmatched. The CDR3 covers 15 residues.

V and J are TRBV28 and TRBJ1-2, with 7 bases fitting TRBD1. J lost 8 bases, V lost 6 bases, and 9 bases had no gene match. The germline gives CDR1 MDHEN, CDR2 SYDVKM. This CDR3 has 13 residues. CDR3 in DNA: TGTGCCAGCAGAAGAACAGGGGAGGGCGGCTACACCTTC. Translating gives CASRRTGEGGYTF.

The genes are TRBV6-5 and TRBJ2-1; 9 bases agree with TRBD2. V was clipped by 0 bases and J by 4 bases; unmatched bases: 10. This CDR3 is 18 amino acids long. Germline CDR1 and CDR2: MNHEY and SVGAGI. The CDR3 DNA reads TGTGCCAGCAGTTACTCTTCGGGTAGGCTAGCGGGGTACAATGAGCAGTTCTTC. Translation gives CASSYSSGRLAGYNEQFF.

This rearrangement joins TRBV6-5 to TRBJ2-1, with 8 bases matching TRBD2. This CDR3 is 16 amino acids long. Germline V CDR1 and CDR2: MNHEY, SVGAGI. Germline trimming cut 5 bases from V and 0 bases from J; bases unmatched to any gene: 6. CDR3 sequence (DNA): TGTGCCAGCAGTAGTAGCGGGGTAAGCTCCTACAATGAGCAGTTCTTC. Translation: CASSSSGVSSYNEQFF.

The chain uses TRBV7-2 and TRBJ2-5; a weak D match, TRBD1 (6 bases). This CDR3 spans 14 amino acids. The germline V gene has CDR1 SGHTA and CDR2 FQGNSA. The V gene lost 4 bases and the J gene lost 5 bases, with 14 bases spanning the gap. CDR3 sequence (DNA): TGTGCCAGCAGCTCGGGGACATTGCGCGAGACCCAGTACTTC. It specifies CASSSGTLRETQYF. Based on the CDR3 plus reference TRBV7-2 and TRBJ2-5, the full variable domain is GAGVSQSPSNKVTEKGKDVELRCDPISGHTALYWYRQSLGQGLEFLIYFQGNSAPDKSGLPSDRFSAERTGGSVSTLTIQRTQQEDSAVYLCASSSGTLRETQYFGPGTRLLVL.

For this clonotype: It may be a read error: a sequence one base away is much more abundant. The chain's CDR3 is CSARDETQYF. DNA for the CDR3: TGCAGTGCTAGAGATGAGACCCAGTACTTC. The chain joins TRBV20-1 to TRBJ2-4; unclear D gene. The DNA end is a closer match to TRBJ2-5, so the J assignment may be wrong. The CDR3 has 10 residues. CDR1 is DFQATT and CDR2 is SNEGSKA in the germline V gene (reference sequence).

The rearrangement links TRBV7-9 to TRBJ2-7; a possible D gene is TRBD1 (5 bases). CDR3 length equals 13 residues. Germline V gives CDR1 SEHNR, CDR2 FQNEAQ (reference sequence). Trimming cost V 1 base and J 5 bases, with 9 bases left between them. CDR3 sequence (DNA): TGTGCCAGCAGCTTAGTGCAGGGCGACGAGCAGTACTTC. It encodes CASSLVQGDEQYF.

Comment on this clonotype: One base away lies a much larger clone, so this may be a sequencing read error. The genes are TRBV7-2 and TRBJ2-2, with D possibly being TRBD1 (5 bases). CDR3 length equals 16 residues. In germline, CDR1 is SGHTA, CDR2 FQGNSA. CDR3 residues: CGSSLVGARLTGELFF. The CDR3 DNA sequence: TGTGGCAGCAGCTTAGTTGGGGCCAGACTCACCGGGGAGCTGTTTTTT.

This sequence joins TRBV20-1 and TRBJ2-3, with D possibly TRBD2 on 6 matching bases. The CDR3 totals 17 residues. V shed 3 bases and J shed 1 base, with 20 bases lying between them. Germline loops: CDR1 DFQATT, CDR2 SNEGSKA (reference sequence). The CDR3 reads CSASPPTGASGTDTQYF. In nucleotides, the CDR3 is TGCAGTGCTAGCCCTCCGACGGGAGCTAGCGGCACAGATACGCAGTATTTT.

The chain employs TRBV7-2 and TRBJ1-5; TRBD1 might be the D (5 bases). This CDR3 contains 15 residues. Germline V gene lookup returns CDR1 SGHTA and CDR2 FQGNSA. The ends were cut back, 1 base at V and 3 bases at J, with 10 bases in the middle. The CDR3 nucleotides read TGTGCCAGCAGCTTAGACGGGACGGTCAATCAGCCCCAGCATTTT. The encoded protein is CASSLDGTVNQPQHF.

For this clonotype: One junction end does not reproduce the germline sequence, and a read error may be involved. This chain connects TRBV7-9 to TRBJ1-2; D is unresolved. The CDR3 contains 17 residues. In germline, CDR1 is SEHNR, CDR2 FQNEAQ (reference sequence). Here the CDR3 DNA reads TGTACCAGCAGCCGAACGCCCGAAGGACTGTCAATCTATGGCTACACCTTC. As protein: CTSSRTPEGLSIYGYTF.

V usage is TRBV11-2 and J usage is TRBJ2-2, with D possibly being TRBD2 (5 bases). Germline V gene sequence: CDR1 SGHAT, CDR2 FQNNGV. The CDR3 spans 14 residues. With 2 bases removed from V and 7 bases from J, the gap between germline ends came to 11 bases. CDR3 nucleotides: TGTGCCAGCAGCTTACAAAGACGGGGCGGGGAGCTGTTTTTT. Its protein product is CASSLQRRGGELFF.

V and J are TRBV6-5 and TRBJ2-6; possibly TRBD2 for D (5 bases). Germline CDR1 and CDR2: MNHEY and SVGAGI. V dropped 2 bases and J dropped 4 bases, with 15 bases sitting between them. CDR3 length: 17 amino acids. CDR3 in amino acids: CASSYRLEASGANVLTF. DNA of the CDR3: TGTGCCAGCAGTTACCGGCTGGAGGCCTCCGGGGCCAACGTCCTGACTTTC.

J is TRBJ2-4 and V is TRBV6-6, with 12 bases that match TRBD1. Matching the DNA end better, TRBJ2-5 makes the J call doubtful. Germline CDR1 is MNHNY and CDR2 is SVGAGI (reference sequence). This CDR3 region has 17 residues. CDR3: CASGLFPGQGAEETQYF. In nucleotides, the CDR3 is TGTGCCAGCGGCCTGTTCCCGGGACAGGGGGCAGAAGAGACCCAGTACTTC.

The rearrangement joins TRBV12-3 or TRBV12-4 to TRBJ1-2; TRBD1 might be the D (5 bases). V was pared by 3 bases and J by 8 bases, with 16 bases between. The CDR3 length is 14 residues. CDR3: CASSFARAVRGYTF. CDR3 sequence (DNA): TGTGCCAGCAGTTTTGCCAGGGCGGTAAGGGGCTACACCTTC.

This clonotype was counted a few times. This chain links TRBV12-3 or TRBV12-4 with TRBJ2-3; D remains unclear. The CDR3 covers 14 residues. Trimming took off 5 bases at V and 4 bases at J, with 13 bases between the two ends. In DNA, the CDR3 is TGTGCCAGCAGTATACCAGAAAACTCAGATACGCAGTATTTT. It specifies CASSIPENSDTQYF.

This chain connects TRBV9 to TRBJ2-4, with D tentatively TRBD1 or TRBD2 (5 bases each). CDR1 and CDR2 (germline): SGDLS, YYNGEE. The CDR3 has 14 amino acids. V was cut by 0 bases and J by 6 bases, with 10 bases left in between. The CDR3 region is CASSVGGAGNIQYF. The CDR3 DNA sequence: TGTGCCAGCAGCGTAGGAGGGGCTGGAAACATTCAGTACTTC.

Here the CDR3 DNA reads TGTGCCAGCACCATCACTAGCGGCCCCTACGAGCAGTACTTC. Translation gives CASTITSGPYEQYF. The chain has TRBV12-3 or TRBV12-4 and TRBJ2-7; the match to TRBD2 covers 8 bases. J gave up 2 bases and V 7 bases, and 7 bases lay outside the gene matches. CDR3 length equals 14 residues.

This clonotype was observed a single time. V usage is TRBV3-1 and J usage is TRBJ2-1, with a weak D call TRBD1 (6 bases). The CDR3 is 15 amino acids. V lost 0 bases and J 4 bases, leaving 10 bases between the germline ends. Germline V gene lookup returns CDR1 LGHDT and CDR2 YNNKEL (reference sequence). CDR3 protein: CASSQDGQGYNEQFF. Written as DNA, the CDR3 is TGTGCCAGCAGCCAAGATGGCCAGGGGTACAATGAGCAGTTCTTC.

V gene TRBV6-2 or TRBV6-3 combines with J gene TRBJ2-4; 7 bases are a match to TRBD1. CDR3 length: 12 amino acids. The V segment lost 1 base and the J segment 11 bases; nucleotides outside the gene matches: 2. Germline CDR1 and CDR2: MNHEY and SVGEGT. CDR3 sequence: CASSYLGGLQYF. In DNA, the CDR3 is TGTGCCAGCAGTTACTTAGGGGGCCTTCAGTACTTC.

V is TRBV7-2 and J is TRBJ1-6; 7 nucleotides agree with TRBD1. Per germline, CDR1 SGHTA and CDR2 FQGNSA. J lost 5 bases, V lost 3 bases, and 10 bases had no gene match. The CDR3 covers 17 residues. For the CDR3, the DNA is TGTGCCAGCAGCTTCCACAGGGGTAGAGGGAATAATTCACCCCTCCACTTT. It translates to CASSFHRGRGNNSPLHF.